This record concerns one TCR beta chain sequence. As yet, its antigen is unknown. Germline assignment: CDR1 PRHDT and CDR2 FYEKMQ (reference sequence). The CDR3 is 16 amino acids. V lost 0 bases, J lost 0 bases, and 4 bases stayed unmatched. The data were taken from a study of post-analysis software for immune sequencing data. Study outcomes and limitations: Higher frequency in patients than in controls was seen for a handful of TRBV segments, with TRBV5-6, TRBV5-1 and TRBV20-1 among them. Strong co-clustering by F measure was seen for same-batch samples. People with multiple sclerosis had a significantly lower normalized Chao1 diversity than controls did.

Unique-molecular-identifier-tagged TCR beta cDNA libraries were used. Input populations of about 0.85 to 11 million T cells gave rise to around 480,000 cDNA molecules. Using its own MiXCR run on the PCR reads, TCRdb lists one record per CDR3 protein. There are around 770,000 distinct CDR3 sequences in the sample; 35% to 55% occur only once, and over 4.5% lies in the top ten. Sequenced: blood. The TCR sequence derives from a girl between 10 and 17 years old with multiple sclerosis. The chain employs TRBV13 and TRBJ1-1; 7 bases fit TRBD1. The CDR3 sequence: CASSLGRRGLNTEAFF. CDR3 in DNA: TGTGCCAGCAGCTTAGGCCGCAGGGGGTTGAACACTGAAGCTTTCTTT.